These 6 T cell receptor beta chains share one sample of origin, sequenced in a study of metastatic and nonmetastatic thyroid tumors. TCRdb redid the clone calls on the PCR reads using MiXCR. Of 15,000 to 20,000 clones in the sample, about 20% were seen once. Thyroid surgery was preceded by no treatment in any patient. Material: tumor tissue. These receptor sequences come from a female donor with papillary thyroid cancer or a benign thyroid nodule (not recorded which). Some clones in this sample may be carry-over from other donors' samples.

This clone was observed a handful of times. This chain links TRBV6-2 or TRBV6-3 with TRBJ1-2; D remains unclear. The CDR3 loop spans 15 amino acids. The ends were cut back, 0 bases at V and 7 bases at J, with 15 bases in the middle. Germline V gene sequence: CDR1 MNHEY, CDR2 SVGEGT. The DNA for the CDR3 is TGTGCCAGCAGTTACTCGAGGAGGGAGTTACGTGGCTACACCTTC. Translation: CASSYSRRELRGYTF.

In its sample, this clone was seen many times. The same CDR3 can be traced to other DNA sequences in this sample. The chain employs TRBV20-1 and TRBJ2-1, with 13 bases that match TRBD2. The CDR3 totals 16 residues. Germline V gives CDR1 DFQATT, CDR2 SNEGSKA (reference sequence). After removal of 5 bases from V and 8 bases from J, the junction contained 12 bases not matched to a gene. CDR3 in DNA: TGCAGTGCTTACGGGACTAGCGGGAAAATTGGCCATGAGCAGTTCTTC. Translated: CSAYGTSGKIGHEQFF.

V and J are TRBV7-6 and TRBJ2-1; 9 positions agree with TRBD1. The CDR3 is made up of 16 amino acids. The trim removed 1 base at V and 3 bases at J, leaving 4 bases unmatched. Germline CDR1 SGHVS, CDR2 FNYEAQ. In nucleotides, the CDR3 is TGTGCCAGCAGCTTAGATAAGGGACAGGGCTACAATGAGCAGTTCTTC. This encodes CASSLDKGQGYNEQFF.

The gene calls are TRBV20-1 and TRBJ2-1, with D possibly matching TRBD1 (5 bases). CDR1 and CDR2 from the germline V gene are DFQATT and SNEGSKA (reference sequence). Deletions cut 3 bases from V and 5 bases from J, with 11 bases between. This CDR3 comprises 13 residues. CDR3 DNA sequence: TGCAGTGCTAGGTACAGGACCCACAATGAGCAGTTCTTC. Translating gives CSARYRTHNEQFF.

V and J are TRBV6-1 and TRBJ2-7; TRBD2 agrees at 11 bases. The V and J ends lost 6 bases and 2 bases, in that order; junction bases with no gene match: 6. Germline V gene data show CDR1 as MNHNS and CDR2 as SASEGT. This CDR3 is built from 15 residues. As DNA, the CDR3 is TGTGCCAGCAGGAAACTAGCGGGGGATCCCTACGAGCAGTACTTC. As protein: CASRKLAGDPYEQYF.

This clone showed up just a few times. V gene TRBV5-1 combines with J gene TRBJ2-2, with 13 bases that match TRBD2. Looked up from germline, CDR1 is SGHRS and CDR2 is YFSETQ. This CDR3 region has 16 residues. Germline trimming cut 7 bases from V and 3 bases from J; bases unmatched to any gene: 6. The CDR3 DNA follows: TGCGCCAGCTTAACTAGCGGGAGGGCCGACACCGGGGAGCTGTTTTTT. It is translated as CASLTSGRADTGELFF. Together with reference TRBV5-1 and TRBJ2-2, the CDR3 gives the full variable domain: KAGVTQTPRYLIKTRGQQVTLSCSPISGHRSVSWYQQTPGQGLQFLFEYFSETQRNKGNFPGRFSGRQFSNSRSEMNVSTLELGDSALYLCASLTSGRADTGELFFGEGSRLTVL.